The next 30 T cell receptor beta chains were all read from a single sample in a study of breast tumors, draining lymph nodes, adjacent tissues. MiXCR, run by TCRdb on the multiplex PCR reads, gives a single entry per CDR3 protein. The sample lists roughly 100,000 distinct CDR3 sequences; about 29% were seen once. The lymph nodes were axillary draining lymph nodes from breast cancer patients. The source material was axillary lymph node tissue. These receptors originate from a female donor with breast cancer. Some clones in this sample may be carry-over from other donors' samples.

This clonotype appeared a few times. This rearrangement joins TRBV12-3 or TRBV12-4 to TRBJ2-3; 7 nucleotides match TRBD2. The CDR3 covers 13 residues. After removal of 3 bases from V and 5 bases from J, the junction contained 2 bases not matched to a gene. The CDR3 region has the DNA TGTGCCAGCAGTTTCGGGGGGAAAGATACGCAGTATTTT. This gives the protein CASSFGGKDTQYF.

A note on this clonotype: The conserved final phenylalanine or tryptophan is absent from the CDR3, which likely points to a read error. The chain joins TRBV7-4 to TRBJ2-1; TRBD1 matches at 10 bases. From germline, CDR1 is SGHVT and CDR2 SQSDAQ. The length of the CDR3 is 15 residues. J was trimmed by 6 bases and V by 6 bases; bases with no gene match: 8. As DNA, the CDR3 is TGTGCCAGCAGTTTCCGTGACAGGGGGCGCAATGAGCAGTTCCTC. Its protein product is CASSFRDRGRNEQFL.

This clonotype was counted at least ten times. The chain is built from TRBV5-1 and TRBJ2-5, with D possibly TRBD1 on 6 matching bases. Per germline, CDR1 SGHRS and CDR2 YFSETQ. Deletions cut 1 base from V and 5 bases from J, with 15 bases between. This CDR3 has 15 residues. CDR3: CASSLRGQLHETQYF. The CDR3, as DNA: TGCGCCAGCAGCTTGAGAGGACAGCTCCACGAGACCCAGTACTTC.

This clonotype was recorded at least ten times. Given a much more abundant clone one base away, this may be a read error. The conserved phenylalanine or tryptophan normally closing the CDR3 is absent here, so this likely arose from a read error. The chain carries TRBV20-1 and TRBJ1-2; D remains ambiguous. Germline lookup yields CDR1 DFQATT and CDR2 SNEGSKA (reference sequence). Trimming removed 4 bases at V and 6 bases at J, with 6 bases between. This CDR3 spans 10 amino acids. CDR3 sequence (DNA): TGCAGTGCTACTGGGGATGGCTACACCTCC. Its translation: CSATGDGYTS.

This clonotype was detected many times. The J gene is TRBJ2-1, the V gene TRBV20-1; D possibly corresponds to TRBD2 (5 bases). V lost 6 bases and J 2 bases, leaving 8 bases between the germline ends. CDR3 length: 12 residues. Germline lookup yields CDR1 DFQATT and CDR2 SNEGSKA (reference sequence). The CDR3 DNA reads as TGCAGTGCGCCGCGGGCCTACAATGAGCAGTTCTTC. Encoded protein: CSAPRAYNEQFF.

V usage is TRBV20-1 and J usage is TRBJ1-1, with D perhaps matching TRBD1 (5 bases). From germline, CDR1 is DFQATT and CDR2 SNEGSKA (reference sequence). This CDR3 contains 14 residues. V was shortened by 3 bases and J by 6 bases, with 17 bases between the two germline ends. The CDR3 loop is CSASEIGVDAEAFF. CDR3 sequence (DNA): TGCAGTGCTAGCGAAATAGGGGTTGACGCTGAAGCTTTCTTT.

As to this clonotype: This clone may be a read error of a much larger clone one base away. This chain joins TRBV28 and TRBJ1-5; D is undetermined. Per the germline V gene, CDR1 is MDHEN and CDR2 is SYDVKM. The CDR3 extends over 15 amino acids. CDR3 nucleotides: TGTGCCGGCAGTTTTCTCTCCGGGCCCGGTCAGCCCCAGCATTTT. It is translated as CAGSFLSGPGQPQHF. Full variable domain (remainder filled in from reference TRBV28 and TRBJ1-5): DVKVTQSSRYLVKRTGEKVFLECVQDMDHENMFWYRQDPGLGLRLIYFSYDVKMKEKGDIPEGYSVSREKKERFSLILESASTNQTSMYLCAGSFLSGPGQPQHFGDGTRLSIL.

This clonotype was counted many times. A junction end diverges from the germline sequence, so it may reflect a read error. This rearrangement joins TRBV12-3 or TRBV12-4 to TRBJ2-7; TRBD2 agrees at 12 bases. The CDR3 has 14 residues. The CDR3 reads CASSLAGGIYEQYF. The CDR3 DNA follows: TGTGCCAGCAGTCTAGCGGGAGGGATCTACGAGCAGTACTTC.

This clonotype has a count of ten or more. This chain links TRBV28 with TRBJ2-1, with TRBD2 matching 7 bases. CDR3 length: 14 residues. V shed 4 bases, J shed 5 bases, and the junction held 5 bases outside the gene matches. Germline V lookup: CDR1 MDHEN, CDR2 SYDVKM. CDR3 residues: CASSSSGVHNEQFF. The CDR3 region has the DNA TGTGCCAGCAGTTCTAGCGGCGTTCACAATGAGCAGTTCTTC.

This clonotype was found many times. The chain employs TRBV29-1 and TRBJ2-7; the D gene is possibly TRBD2 (6 bases). V lost 7 bases to trimming and J lost 7 bases, with 20 bases between them. The CDR3 covers 13 residues. The germline CDR1 and CDR2 sequences are SQVTM and ANQGSEA. The CDR3 nucleotides read TGCAGCGAGAACGGGACTGTTAGATTGGAGCAGTACTTC. This gives the protein CSENGTVRLEQYF.

This clonotype was detected many times. V gene TRBV7-2 combines with J gene TRBJ1-6; D unresolved. Germline CDR1 SGHTA, CDR2 FQGNSA. V gave up 2 bases and J gave up 0 bases, with 5 bases separating them. The CDR3 has 15 residues. In DNA, the CDR3 is TGTGCCAGCAGCTTAATGGGCTCCTATAATTCACCCCTCCACTTT. Protein product: CASSLMGSYNSPLHF.

This rearrangement joins TRBV4-1 to TRBJ1-2; 10 bases are a match to TRBD1. V shed 0 bases, J shed 3 bases, and the junction held 10 bases outside the gene matches. This CDR3 is 18 amino acids long. Germline assignment: CDR1 MGHRA and CDR2 YSYEKL. CDR3 bases: TGCGCCAGCAGCCAAGAGTTGTCCGGGACAGGGGTGGACTATGGCTACACCTTC. Its protein is CASSQELSGTGVDYGYTF.

Remarks on this clonotype: A read error is possible here, since a much larger clone lies one base away. V usage is TRBV6-1 and J usage is TRBJ2-3; a possible D gene is TRBD2 (5 bases). This CDR3 has 14 residues. From germline, CDR1 is MNHNS and CDR2 SASEGT. The ends were cut back, 8 bases at V and 2 bases at J, with 14 bases in the middle. CDR3 nucleotides: TGTGCCAGCGGTGTCCTAGCTAACACAGATACGCAGTATTTT. Amino acid sequence: CASGVLANTDTQYF.

This clonotype came up many times. This chain connects TRBV7-9 to TRBJ2-7, with D unclear. Trimming left V 5 bases short and J 5 bases short, with 10 bases between. CDR3 length: 12 amino acids. Looked up from germline, CDR1 is SEHNR and CDR2 is FQNEAQ (reference sequence). CDR3 nucleotide sequence: TGTGCCAGCAGCCGGAGCAGCAACGAGCAGTACTTC. Its protein is CASSRSSNEQYF.

This clonotype was picked up a small number of times. The chain uses TRBV27 and TRBJ2-2; D not certain. The CDR3 has 13 residues. Germline assignment: CDR1 MNHEY and CDR2 SMNVEV (reference sequence). The germline V and J ends were trimmed by 5 bases and 3 bases, with 7 bases remaining between them. As DNA, the CDR3 is TGTGCCAGCAGTCCCCTCGACACCGGGGAGCTGTTTTTT. Encoded protein: CASSPLDTGELFF.

This clonotype was recorded at least ten times. V gene TRBV3-2 combines with J gene TRBJ2-1. TRBV3-2 is labeled a pseudogene. The CDR3 sequence is 15 residues long. The CDR3 loop is CASSQELGVYNEQFF. In DNA, the CDR3 is TGTGCCAGCAGCCAAGAATTAGGAGTCTACAATGAGCAGTTCTTC.

This clonotype has ten or more counts. The chain is built from TRBV20-1 and TRBJ1-5; perhaps TRBD1 as D (5 bases). The V end lost 2 bases, the J end lost 0 bases, and 23 bases lay between the germline ends. This CDR3 region has 19 residues. The germline V gene has CDR1 DFQATT and CDR2 SNEGSKA (reference sequence). The CDR3 DNA follows: TGCAGTGCTAGACCCGATCTGGACACCGCCCGAGCTAGCAATCAGCCCCAGCATTTT. Its protein product is CSARPDLDTARASNQPQHF.

This clonotype was detected ten times or more. This may be a read error: a much more frequent sequence differs by one nucleotide. This chain links TRBV20-1 with TRBJ2-7, with D maybe TRBD1 (6 bases). CDR1 and CDR2 from the germline V gene are DFQATT and SNEGSKA (reference sequence). Trimming left V 0 bases short and J 6 bases short, with 15 bases between. The CDR3 is 14 amino acids. The CDR3 reads CSARDNQGWAEQYF. The CDR3 DNA sequence: TGCAGTGCTAGAGATAACCAGGGGTGGGCCGAGCAGTACTTC.

This clonotype has at least ten counts. One junction end disagrees with the germline gene, perhaps due to a read error. J is TRBJ2-4 and V is TRBV20-1; D not resolved. Looked up from germline, CDR1 is DFQATT and CDR2 is SNEGSKA (reference sequence). This CDR3 region has 11 residues. CDR3 amino acids: CSARDKNIQSF. DNA for the CDR3: TGCAGTGCTAGAGACAAAAACATTCAGTCCTTC.

Ten or more counts support this clonotype. This chain links TRBV7-2 with TRBJ2-5, with D perhaps matching TRBD2 (7 bases). Germline loops: CDR1 SGHTA, CDR2 FQGNSA. The CDR3 has 14 residues. Trimming removed 2 bases from V and 4 bases from J, with 11 bases in between. The CDR3, as DNA: TGTGCCAGCAGCTTACGGCGGGGGCGAGAGACCCAGTACTTC. This codes for CASSLRRGRETQYF.

This clonotype was found many times. A much larger clone differs from this one at a single base, so this may be a read error. The chain recombines TRBV20-1 with TRBJ1-2; no reliable D call. This CDR3 contains 15 residues. Germline CDR1 is DFQATT and CDR2 is SNEGSKA (reference sequence). V shed 4 bases and J shed 4 bases, with 19 bases lying between them. The chain's CDR3 is CSATAEQGSTYGYTF. CDR3 nucleotide sequence: TGCAGTGCTACTGCAGAACAAGGAAGTACCTATGGCTACACCTTC.

With regard to this clonotype: Mismatch with germline at one junction end may stem from a read error. The chain couples TRBV18 to TRBJ2-7; TRBD2 aligns across 14 bases. The CDR3 loop spans 15 amino acids. Germline lookup yields CDR1 KGHSH and CDR2 LQKENI. CDR3 nucleotide sequence: TGTGCCAGCTCCCAAGGACTAGCGGGAGGATACGAGCAGTGCTTC. Amino acids: CASSQGLAGGYEQCF.

This clonotype was picked up many times. The J gene is TRBJ2-7, the V gene TRBV27; a possible D gene is TRBD1 (5 bases). The V and J ends lost 5 bases and 2 bases respectively, with 7 bases between them. This CDR3 spans 12 amino acids. Germline values: CDR1 MNHEY, CDR2 SMNVEV (reference sequence). The DNA for the CDR3 is TGTGCCAGCAGTCCGGACACCTACGAGCAGTACTTC. As protein: CASSPDTYEQYF.

About this clonotype: Given the absence of the conserved phenylalanine or tryptophan at the CDR3 end, a read error is likely. The genes are TRBV5-1 and TRBJ2-3, with a tentative D call TRBD2 (5 bases). The V gene lost 7 bases and the J gene lost 2 bases, with 20 bases spanning the gap. Per the germline V gene, CDR1 is SGHRS and CDR2 is YFSETQ. The CDR3 is made up of 16 amino acids. The CDR3 protein is CASCREGTTNTDTQYL. The CDR3 DNA follows: TGCGCCAGCTGCCGCGAGGGAACGACTAACACAGATACGCAGTATCTT.

This clonotype has a count of ten or more. The chain has TRBV19 and TRBJ2-5; D is unclear. Looked up from germline, CDR1 is LNHDA and CDR2 is SQIVND (reference sequence). The ends were cut back, 3 bases at V and 4 bases at J, with 15 bases in the middle. The CDR3 extends over 15 amino acids. The CDR3 sequence: CASSMKDLGGETQYF. The DNA for the CDR3 is TGTGCCAGTAGTATGAAAGACCTGGGTGGAGAGACCCAGTACTTC.

In its sample, this clonotype was seen many times. The chain carries TRBV7-9 and TRBJ2-3; 10 bases are shared with TRBD2. CDR1 is SEHNR, CDR2 FQNEAQ, per germline (reference sequence). This CDR3 spans 15 amino acids. V lost 3 bases to trimming and J lost 1 base; unmatched junction nucleotides: 1. CDR3 bases: TGTGCCAGCAGCTTCCTAGCGGGGGGCACAGATACGCAGTATTTT. Protein: CASSFLAGGTDTQYF.

This clonotype was seen at least ten times. V and J are TRBV5-4 and TRBJ2-3; 7 bases map to TRBD2. There are 13 residues in the CDR3. CDR1 is SGHNT and CDR2 is YYREEE in the germline V gene (reference sequence). With V trimmed by 8 bases and J by 0 bases, 3 bases remained unmatched. CDR3 region: CASEAGSTDTQYF. For the CDR3, the DNA is TGTGCCAGTGAAGCGGGGAGCACAGATACGCAGTATTTT.

The rearrangement joins TRBV27 to TRBJ2-1; 12 nucleotides agree with TRBD1. CDR1 and CDR2 from the germline V gene are MNHEY and SMNVEV (reference sequence). V was clipped by 3 bases and J by 7 bases; unmatched bases: 7. CDR3 length: 16 residues. Written as DNA, the CDR3 is TGTGCCAGCAGTTTCACCGGGACAGGGGGCAAGAATGAGCAGTTCTTC. It yields the protein CASSFTGTGGKNEQFF.

This clonotype was counted ten times or more. The V and J genes are TRBV20-1 and TRBJ2-7, with 10 nucleotides matching TRBD1. This CDR3 is built from 15 residues. The J segment lost 2 bases and the V segment lost 3 bases, leaving 7 bases of the junction unmatched. Germline-derived CDR1 and CDR2 are DFQATT and SNEGSKA (reference sequence). This chain's CDR3 is CSARVPGQGTYEQYF. The CDR3 bases are TGCAGTGCTAGGGTCCCGGGACAGGGGACCTACGAGCAGTACTTC.

Worth noting for this clonotype: It is likely a read error, because the conserved phenylalanine at the end of the CDR3 is missing. The limits of the CDR3 on the DNA are not certain, so only TCRdb's listed CDR3 is given. This sequence joins TRBV7-2 and TRBJ2-3; the table's D call, TRBD2, has no DNA check behind it. Germline CDR1 reads SGHTA; CDR2 reads FQGNSA. Including both end residues, the CDR3 is 10 amino acids long. The CDR3 spells CASSYRGYAG.